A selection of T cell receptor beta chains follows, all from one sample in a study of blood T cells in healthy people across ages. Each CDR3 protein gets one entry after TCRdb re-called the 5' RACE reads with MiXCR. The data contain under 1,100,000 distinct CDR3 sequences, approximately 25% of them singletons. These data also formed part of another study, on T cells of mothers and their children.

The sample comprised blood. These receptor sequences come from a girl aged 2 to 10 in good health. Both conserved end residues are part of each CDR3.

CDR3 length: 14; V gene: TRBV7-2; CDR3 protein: CASSLSLVNNEQFF
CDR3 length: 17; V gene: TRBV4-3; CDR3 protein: CASSQDNAGTGGYEQFF
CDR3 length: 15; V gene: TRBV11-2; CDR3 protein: CASSPGLGLGQPQHF
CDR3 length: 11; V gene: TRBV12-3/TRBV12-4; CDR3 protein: CASSFEGGQFF
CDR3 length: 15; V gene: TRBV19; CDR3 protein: CASSISQSGANVLTF
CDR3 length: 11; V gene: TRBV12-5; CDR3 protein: CASGPPGEAFF
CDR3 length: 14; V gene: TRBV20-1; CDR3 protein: CTAGRGSSYNEQFF
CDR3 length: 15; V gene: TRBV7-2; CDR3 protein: CASSPGLAGWEELFF
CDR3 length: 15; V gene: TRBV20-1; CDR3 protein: CSAPSLAGAWYEQYF
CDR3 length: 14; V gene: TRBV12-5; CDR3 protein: CASGLDGVKETRYF